Presented here are 14 T cell receptor beta chains from one specimen sequenced in a study of shared clonotypes between healthy human individuals. Assay used: immunoSEQ multiplex PCR; TCRdb lists only in-frame clones, some missing. This sample has over a million clones, with roughly 96% found just once. Sequencing used naive CD4+ T cells sorted from blood. Subset in this sample: CD45RA+ positively selected. Receptors originate from a man aged 25-45 years in good health.

The chain couples TRBV30 to TRBJ1-2; 9 bases align to TRBD1. The CDR3 has 14 amino acids. The V gene end was trimmed by 3 bases and the J gene end by 5 bases; junction bases not matched to a gene: 7. The germline V gene has CDR1 GTSNPN and CDR2 SVGIG (reference sequence). CDR3 nucleotide sequence: TGTGCCTGGAGCGCCGGACAGGGGTGGTATGGCTACACCTTC. As protein: CAWSAGQGWYGYTF.

CDR3 bases: TGCGCCAGCAGCCGCCGAACGGTGGCTTCCCTCAACAATGAGCAGTTCTTC. It codes for CASSRRTVASLNNEQFF. V is TRBV4-3 and J is TRBJ2-1; D is ambiguous. From germline, CDR1 is LGHNA and CDR2 YSLEER. With 4 bases removed from V and 5 bases from J, the gap between germline ends came to 21 bases. The CDR3 spans 17 residues.

The rearrangement uses TRBV29-1 and TRBJ2-5, with TRBD2 matching 8 bases. V trimming: 5 bases; J trimming: 5 bases; junction bases outside the gene matches: 4. The germline V gene encodes CDR1 SQVTM and CDR2 ANQGSEA. The CDR3 extends over 12 amino acids. The CDR3 protein is CSVISGGETQYF. The CDR3 DNA reads as TGCAGCGTTATCTCGGGGGGGGAGACCCAGTACTTC.

V is TRBV5-4 and J is TRBJ2-2; 7 bases map to TRBD1. This CDR3 spans 17 amino acids. From germline, CDR1 is SGHNT and CDR2 YYREEE (reference sequence). The V segment lost 3 bases and the J segment 1 base; nucleotides outside the gene matches: 9. The chain's CDR3 is CASSSTPRQGNTGELFF. The CDR3 bases are TGTGCCAGCAGCTCTACCCCGCGACAGGGGAACACCGGGGAGCTGTTTTTT.

V usage is TRBV9 and J usage is TRBJ1-1; D gene ambiguous. CDR1 and CDR2 from the germline V gene are SGDLS and YYNGEE. CDR3 size: 14 residues. Trimming removed 4 bases from V and 1 base from J, with 11 bases in between. CDR3 residues: CASSPTIGNTEAFF. In DNA form, the CDR3 reads TGTGCCAGCAGCCCGACTATAGGGAACACTGAAGCTTTCTTT.

A word on this clone: The same CDR3 can be traced to other DNA sequences in this sample. This chain's CDR3 is CASSLLGEKLFF. The CDR3 DNA reads TGTGCCAGCAGTTTGCTGGGTGAAAAACTGTTTTTT. This rearrangement joins TRBV28 to TRBJ1-4; D is unclear. The CDR3 loop spans 12 amino acids. Per the germline V gene, CDR1 is MDHEN and CDR2 is SYDVKM. The V end was cut by 3 bases, the J end by 7 bases, with 6 bases between.

This sequence joins TRBV6-5 and TRBJ2-7; 7 positions match TRBD2. In germline, CDR1 is MNHEY, CDR2 SVGAGI. V dropped 8 bases and J dropped 3; count of bases not matched to a gene: 4. This CDR3 comprises 12 residues. CDR3 protein: CASSPSGYEQYF. CDR3 coding DNA: TGTGCCAGCTCGCCTAGCGGCTACGAGCAGTACTTC.

This chain connects TRBV11-2 to TRBJ1-3; no reliable D call. V lost 1 base and J 3 bases, leaving 10 bases between the germline ends. This CDR3 is built from 15 residues. Germline lookup yields CDR1 SGHAT and CDR2 FQNNGV. The DNA of the CDR3 is TGTGCCAGCAGCTTAGCCATCCAAAGTGGAAACACCATATATTTT. This sequence encodes CASSLAIQSGNTIYF.

The genes are TRBV19 and TRBJ1-2; TRBD1 matches 9 bases. Germline V gene sequence: CDR1 LNHDA, CDR2 SQIVND (reference sequence). The J segment lost 7 bases and the V segment lost 5 bases, leaving 14 bases of the junction unmatched. CDR3 length: 16 residues. CDR3 sequence: CASSGRDREFNSGYTF. CDR3 coding DNA: TGTGCCAGTAGTGGGAGGGACAGGGAGTTTAATTCTGGCTACACCTTC.

The CDR3 reads CASSLYGGLIWNKVEQFF. Written as DNA, the CDR3 is TGTGCCAGCAGCTTGTACGGGGGACTAATTTGGAACAAGGTCGAGCAGTTCTTC. V gene TRBV5-4 combines with J gene TRBJ2-1; TRBD2 matches at 7 bases. The CDR3 spans 18 residues. V shed 1 base, J shed 10 bases, and the junction held 20 bases outside the gene matches. The germline CDR1 and CDR2 sequences are SGHNT and YYREEE (reference sequence).

This chain joins TRBV10-3 and TRBJ2-2; D is unresolved. Trimming pared 3 bases from V and 6 bases from J, leaving 8 bases between. Per germline, CDR1 ENHRY and CDR2 SYGVKD. The CDR3 sequence is 13 residues long. The CDR3 sequence is CAISELSSGELFF. The CDR3 DNA is TGTGCCATCAGTGAATTAAGTTCCGGGGAGCTGTTTTTT.

The J gene is TRBJ1-4, the V gene TRBV18; tentative D call: TRBD1 (6 bases). Trimming took 5 bases from V and 5 from J, leaving 15 bases between them. Germline V gene sequence: CDR1 KGHSH, CDR2 LQKENI. The CDR3 extends over 15 amino acids. The CDR3: CASSRTALSNEKLFF. The CDR3 DNA follows: TGTGCCAGCTCAAGGACAGCGCTCAGCAATGAAAAACTGTTTTTT.

The chain is built from TRBV27 and TRBJ2-7; unclear D gene. From germline, CDR1 is MNHEY and CDR2 SMNVEV (reference sequence). V was pared by 5 bases and J by 4 bases, with 15 bases between. The CDR3 runs 14 residues. The CDR3 bases are TGTGCCAGCAGTCCTTCATCGGGCCCTTACGAGCAGTACTTC. Amino acid sequence: CASSPSSGPYEQYF.

The rearrangement uses TRBV5-4 and TRBJ2-7; no firm D call. The V and J ends lost 1 base and 1 base respectively, with 6 bases between them. Germline CDR1 is SGHNT and CDR2 is YYREEE (reference sequence). This CDR3 is 13 amino acids long. CDR3 DNA: TGTGCCAGCAGCTTGAAGAGTTCCTACGAGCAGTACTTC. Translating gives CASSLKSSYEQYF.